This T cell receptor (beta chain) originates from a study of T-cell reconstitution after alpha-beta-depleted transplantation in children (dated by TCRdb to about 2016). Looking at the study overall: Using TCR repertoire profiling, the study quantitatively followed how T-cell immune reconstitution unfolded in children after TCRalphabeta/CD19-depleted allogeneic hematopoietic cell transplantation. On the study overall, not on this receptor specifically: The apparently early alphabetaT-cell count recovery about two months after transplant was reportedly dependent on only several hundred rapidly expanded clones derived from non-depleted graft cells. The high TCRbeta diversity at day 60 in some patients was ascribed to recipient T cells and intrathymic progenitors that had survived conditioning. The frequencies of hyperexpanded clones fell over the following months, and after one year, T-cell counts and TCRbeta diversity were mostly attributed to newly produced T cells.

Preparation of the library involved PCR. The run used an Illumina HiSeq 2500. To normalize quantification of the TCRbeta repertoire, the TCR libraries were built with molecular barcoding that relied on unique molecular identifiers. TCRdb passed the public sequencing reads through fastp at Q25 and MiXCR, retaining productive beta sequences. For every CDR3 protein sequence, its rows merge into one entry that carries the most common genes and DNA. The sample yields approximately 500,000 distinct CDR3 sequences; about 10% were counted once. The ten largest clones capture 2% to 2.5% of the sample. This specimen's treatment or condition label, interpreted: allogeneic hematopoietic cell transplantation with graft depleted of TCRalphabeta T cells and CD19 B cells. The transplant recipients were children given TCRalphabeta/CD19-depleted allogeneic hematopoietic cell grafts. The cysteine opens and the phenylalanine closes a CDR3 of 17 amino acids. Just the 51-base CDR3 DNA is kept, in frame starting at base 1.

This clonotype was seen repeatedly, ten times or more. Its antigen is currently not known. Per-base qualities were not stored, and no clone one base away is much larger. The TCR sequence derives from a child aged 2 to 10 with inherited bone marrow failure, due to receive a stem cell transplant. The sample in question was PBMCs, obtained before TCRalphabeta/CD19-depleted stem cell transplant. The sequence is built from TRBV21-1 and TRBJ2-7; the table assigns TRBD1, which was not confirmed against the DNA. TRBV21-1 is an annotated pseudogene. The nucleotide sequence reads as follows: TGTGCCAGCAGCAAAGTATCGACGGACAGGCGAATTTACGAGCAGTACTTC. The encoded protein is CASSKVSTDRRIYEQYF.